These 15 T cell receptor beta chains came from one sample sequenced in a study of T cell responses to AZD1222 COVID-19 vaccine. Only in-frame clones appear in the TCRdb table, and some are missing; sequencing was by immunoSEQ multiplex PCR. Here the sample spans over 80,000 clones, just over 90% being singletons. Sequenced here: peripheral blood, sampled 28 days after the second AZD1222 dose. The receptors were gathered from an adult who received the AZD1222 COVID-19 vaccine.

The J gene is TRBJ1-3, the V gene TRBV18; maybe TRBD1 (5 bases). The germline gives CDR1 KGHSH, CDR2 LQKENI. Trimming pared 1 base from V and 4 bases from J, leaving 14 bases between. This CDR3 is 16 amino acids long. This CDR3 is CASSPRRGQQGNTIYF. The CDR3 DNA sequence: TGTGCCAGCTCACCACGGAGGGGCCAGCAGGGAAACACCATATATTTT. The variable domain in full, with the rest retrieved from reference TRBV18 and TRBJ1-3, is NAGVMQNPRHLVRRRGQEARLRCSPMKGHSHVYWYRQLPEEGLKFMVYLQKENIIDESGMPKERFSAEFPKEGPSILRIQQVVRGDSAAYFCASSPRRGQQGNTIYFGEGSWLTVV.

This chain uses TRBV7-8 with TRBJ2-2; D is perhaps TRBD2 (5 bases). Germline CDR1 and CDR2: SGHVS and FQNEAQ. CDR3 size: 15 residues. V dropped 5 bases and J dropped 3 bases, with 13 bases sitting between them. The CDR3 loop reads CASSKGVAYTGELFF. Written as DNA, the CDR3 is TGTGCCAGCAGCAAGGGAGTAGCGTACACCGGGGAGCTGTTTTTT.

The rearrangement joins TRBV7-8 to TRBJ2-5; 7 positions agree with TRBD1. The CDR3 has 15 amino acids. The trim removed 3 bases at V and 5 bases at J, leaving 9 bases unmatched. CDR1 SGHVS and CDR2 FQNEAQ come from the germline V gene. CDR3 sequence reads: CASSLATGARETQYF. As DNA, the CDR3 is TGTGCCAGCAGCTTGGCTACAGGGGCGCGGGAGACCCAGTACTTC.

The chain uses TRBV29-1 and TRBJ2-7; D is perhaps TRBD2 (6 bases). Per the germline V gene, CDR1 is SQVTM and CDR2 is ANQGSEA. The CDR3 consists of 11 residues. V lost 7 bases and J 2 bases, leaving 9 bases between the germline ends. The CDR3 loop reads CSAGDPYEQYF. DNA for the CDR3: TGCAGCGCGGGGGACCCCTACGAGCAGTACTTC.

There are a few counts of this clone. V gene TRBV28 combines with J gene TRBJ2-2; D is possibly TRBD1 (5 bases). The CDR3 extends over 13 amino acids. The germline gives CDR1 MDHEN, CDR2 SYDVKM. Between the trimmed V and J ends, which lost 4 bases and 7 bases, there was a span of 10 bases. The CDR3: CASSSLDIGELFF. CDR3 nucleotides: TGTGCCAGCAGTTCCCTGGACATCGGGGAGCTGTTTTTT.

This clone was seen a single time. The CDR3 is CASSSSVQAASSYNEQFF. The CDR3 nucleotides are TGTGCCAGCAGCTCCTCGGTTCAAGCGGCGAGCTCCTACAATGAGCAGTTCTTC. The gene calls are TRBV7-8 and TRBJ2-1; D is perhaps TRBD2 (5 bases). This CDR3 is 18 amino acids long. Trimming cost V 4 bases and J 0 bases, with 19 bases left between them. Germline V gene lookup returns CDR1 SGHVS and CDR2 FQNEAQ.

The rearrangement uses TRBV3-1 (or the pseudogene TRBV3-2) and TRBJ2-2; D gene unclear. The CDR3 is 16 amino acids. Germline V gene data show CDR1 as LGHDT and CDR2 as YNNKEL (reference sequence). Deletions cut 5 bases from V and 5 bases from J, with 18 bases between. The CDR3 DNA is TGTGCCAGCAGCGCCCCTTCGACGCCTAGTACCGGGGAGCTGTTTTTT. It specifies CASSAPSTPSTGELFF.

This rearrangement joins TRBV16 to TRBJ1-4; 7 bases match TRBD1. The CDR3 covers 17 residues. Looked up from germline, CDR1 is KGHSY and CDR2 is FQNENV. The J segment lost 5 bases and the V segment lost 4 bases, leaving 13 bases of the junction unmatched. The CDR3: CASSPRKQGTGNEKLFF. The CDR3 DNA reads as TGTGCCAGCAGCCCGCGAAAACAGGGGACCGGGAATGAAAAACTGTTTTTT.

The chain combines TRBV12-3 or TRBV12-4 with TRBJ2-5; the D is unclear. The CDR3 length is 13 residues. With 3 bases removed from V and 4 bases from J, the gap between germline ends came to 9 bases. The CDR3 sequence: CASSFGNGETQYF. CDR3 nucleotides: TGTGCCAGCAGTTTTGGCAACGGAGAGACCCAGTACTTC.

The CDR3 region has the DNA TGTGCCAGCAGCCAGGACGGACGGAATGAAGCTTTCTTT. Translated, it gives CASSQDGRNEAFF. The rearrangement uses TRBV4-2 and TRBJ1-1, with unresolved D. Germline assignment: CDR1 LGHNA and CDR2 YNFKEQ. The CDR3 extends over 13 amino acids. Trimming left V 3 bases short and J 7 bases short, with 12 bases between.

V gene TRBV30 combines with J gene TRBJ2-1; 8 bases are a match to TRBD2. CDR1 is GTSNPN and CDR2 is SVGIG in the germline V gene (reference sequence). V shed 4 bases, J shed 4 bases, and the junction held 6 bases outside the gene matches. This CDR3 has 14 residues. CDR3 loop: CAWNPGGRYNEQFF. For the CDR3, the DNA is TGTGCCTGGAATCCGGGAGGGCGATACAATGAGCAGTTCTTC.

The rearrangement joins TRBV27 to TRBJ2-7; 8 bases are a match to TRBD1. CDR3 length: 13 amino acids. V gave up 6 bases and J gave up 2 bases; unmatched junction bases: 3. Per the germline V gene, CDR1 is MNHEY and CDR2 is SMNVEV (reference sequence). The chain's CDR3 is CASRGTGTYEQYF. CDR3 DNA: TGTGCCAGCAGAGGGACAGGTACCTACGAGCAGTACTTC.

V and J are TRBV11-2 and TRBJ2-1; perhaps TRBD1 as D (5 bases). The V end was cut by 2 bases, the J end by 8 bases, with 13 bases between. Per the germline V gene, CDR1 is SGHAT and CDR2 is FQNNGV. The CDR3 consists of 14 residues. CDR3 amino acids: CASSLNGLQDEQFF. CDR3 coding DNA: TGTGCCAGCAGCTTAAACGGCCTACAGGATGAGCAGTTCTTC.

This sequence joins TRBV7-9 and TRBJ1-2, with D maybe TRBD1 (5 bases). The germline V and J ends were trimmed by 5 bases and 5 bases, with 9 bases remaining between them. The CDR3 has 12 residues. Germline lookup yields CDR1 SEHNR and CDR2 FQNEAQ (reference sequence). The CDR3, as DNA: TGTGCCAGCAGCCTCGGGGGGTATGGCTACACCTTC. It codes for CASSLGGYGYTF.

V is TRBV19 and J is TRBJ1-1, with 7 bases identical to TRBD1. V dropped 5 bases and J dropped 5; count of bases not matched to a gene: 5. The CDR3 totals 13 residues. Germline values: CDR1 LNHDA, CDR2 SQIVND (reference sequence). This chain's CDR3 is CASSADRTTEAFF. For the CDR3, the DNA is TGTGCCAGTAGTGCGGACAGGACGACTGAAGCTTTCTTT. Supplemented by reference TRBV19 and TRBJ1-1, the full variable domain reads DGGITQSPKYLFRKEGQNVTLSCEQNLNHDAMYWYRQDPGQGLRLIYYSQIVNDFQKGDIAEGYSVSREKKESFPLTVTSAQKNPTAFYLCASSADRTTEAFFGQGTRLTVV.